This T cell receptor beta chain was documented in a study of T cells in Graves' hyperthyroidism and ophthalmopathy. Study at large: At initial diagnosis, before any treatment had begun, peripheral blood was obtained.

V lost 4 bases and J lost 5, with 11 bases in between. The CDR3 has 13 residues. Germline-derived CDR1 and CDR2 are MGHRA and YSYEKL. Amplified TCR beta CDR3 regions came from RNA transcripts. Initially, a first-round RT-PCR of the TCR CDR3 employed the HTBI primer set. MiXCR, applied by TCRdb to the multiplex PCR reads, yields one record per CDR3 protein. Of about 700,000 distinct CDR3 sequences in the sample, 11% to 15% were seen once. Uncontrolled infection, other autoimmune disease, pregnancy or lactation barred patients from enrollment. Many counts were recorded for this clonotype. This receptor was obtained from a woman aged 18 to 35 with Graves' hyperthyroidism. The sequencing sample was made of blood. The genes are TRBV4-1 and TRBJ2-5; D not resolved. CDR3 sequence reads: CASSRGFVETQYF. The DNA for the CDR3 is TGCGCCAGCAGCCGCGGATTCGTGGAGACCCAGTACTTC.